The source of this T cell receptor beta chain is a study of shared clonotypes between healthy human individuals. In the study overall: CD4 naive and CD4 memory each took three plates per donor, while CD8 naive took two and CD8 memory one. Study findings and constraints: For naive CD4 cells, around 5% of clonotypes were shared across a few donors.

The method was immunoSEQ multiplex PCR; TCRdb's version includes in-frame clones alone and lacks a portion of them. The sample shows some 2,100,000 clones, roughly 91% of them seen only once. A word on this clone: Its target is unknown.

Positive CCR7 selection of CD45RO-negative cells yielded the naive CD8 cells, and terminally differentiated effector memory CD45RA+ cells were excluded. Healthy HIV-negative adults without recent acute infections or vaccinations served as donors. Nashville, Tennessee was home to all donors, each a Caucasian adult. Trimming removed 10 bases at V and 5 bases at J, with 17 bases between. Germline V gene sequence: CDR1 MNHEY, CDR2 SVGAGI. The CDR3 spans 13 residues. The rearrangement links TRBV6-5 to TRBJ1-1; D gene ambiguous. Sequenced input: naive CD8+ T cells from PBMCs. The clonotype originates from a man aged 18 to 30 in good health. Some clones in this sample may be carry-over from other donors' samples. The CDR3 region has the DNA TGTGCCACCGAAGATAGTCTGGGGACTGAAGCTTTCTTT. Translating it yields CATEDSLGTEAFF.